This T cell receptor (beta chain) was observed in a study of T cell responses to AZD1222 COVID-19 vaccine. Method: immunoSEQ multiplex PCR; TCRdb's copy keeps in-frame clones and lacks some. The sample table sets out 150,000 or so clones. The CDR3 covers 15 residues. After removal of 4 bases from V and 2 bases from J, the junction contained 3 bases not matched to a gene. Per the germline V gene, CDR1 is SGHRS and CDR2 is YFSETQ. The sample was peripheral blood. The chain employs TRBV5-1 and TRBJ2-1, with TRBD1 matching over 10 bases. This sequence was found in an adult in good health. This CDR3 is CASSQGTGAYNEQFF. CDR3 bases: TGCGCCAGCAGCCAGGGGACAGGGGCCTACAATGAGCAGTTCTTC.